This T cell receptor (beta chain) was retrieved from a study of regulatory T cells in long-lasting Graves disease. In building TCR beta libraries, iRepertoire HTBI primers were used together with Arm-PCR of CDR3 regions. Via MiXCR, TCRdb re-called the multiplex PCR reads, giving one row per CDR3 protein. This table holds 420,000 or so distinct CDR3 sequences, about a sixth found once. Described time point: newly diagnosed GD, antithyroid drugs for less than 3 months. Researchers made the TCR library from RNA that was extracted from PBMCs. This clonotype was found many times. Its specificity is not known. Study conclusions and caveats: TRBV28, TRBJ1-2 and TRBJ2-5 were segments that persistent disease favored.

V lost 2 bases, J lost 3 bases, and 8 bases lay in between. The CDR3 contains 13 residues. These sequences were also reported in another study, on T cells in Graves' hyperthyroidism and ophthalmopathy.

This clonotype was obtained from a woman under 30 with Graves disease. This sequence joins TRBV12-3 or TRBV12-4 and TRBJ2-7; the D is unclear. The sequencing here drew on peripheral blood mononuclear cells (PBMCs), taken at new diagnosis, from a patient treated with antithyroid drugs. The CDR3 nucleotides read TGTGCCAGCAGTTTAATGGCAGTCTACGAGCAGTACTTC. This translates into CASSLMAVYEQYF.